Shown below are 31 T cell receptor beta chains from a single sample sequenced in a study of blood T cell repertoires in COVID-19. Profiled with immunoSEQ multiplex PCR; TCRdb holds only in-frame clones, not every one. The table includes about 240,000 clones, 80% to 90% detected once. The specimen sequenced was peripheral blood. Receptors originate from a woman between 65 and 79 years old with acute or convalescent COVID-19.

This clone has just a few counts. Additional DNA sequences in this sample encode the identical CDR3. The chain's CDR3 is CASSPGHTNTEAFF. CDR3 nucleotide sequence: TGTGCCAGCAGCCCCGGACACACGAACACTGAAGCTTTCTTT. The chain employs TRBV3-1 (or the pseudogene TRBV3-2) and TRBJ1-1; possibly TRBD1 for D (5 bases). Germline V gene lookup returns CDR1 LGHDT and CDR2 YNNKEL (reference sequence). This CDR3 has 14 residues. V lost 4 bases and J 1 base, leaving 10 bases between the germline ends.

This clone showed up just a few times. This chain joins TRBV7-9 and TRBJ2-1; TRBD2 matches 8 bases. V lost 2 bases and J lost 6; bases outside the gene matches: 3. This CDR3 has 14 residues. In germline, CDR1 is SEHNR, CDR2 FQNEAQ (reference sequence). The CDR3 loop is CASSLSGGRNEQFF. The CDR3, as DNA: TGTGCCAGCAGCTTATCGGGGGGGCGCAATGAGCAGTTCTTC.

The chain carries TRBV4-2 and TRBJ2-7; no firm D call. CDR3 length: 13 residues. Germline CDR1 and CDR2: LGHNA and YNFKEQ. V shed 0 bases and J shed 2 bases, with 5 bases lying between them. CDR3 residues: CASSQDAAYEQYF. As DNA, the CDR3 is TGTGCCAGCAGCCAAGATGCGGCCTACGAGCAGTACTTC.

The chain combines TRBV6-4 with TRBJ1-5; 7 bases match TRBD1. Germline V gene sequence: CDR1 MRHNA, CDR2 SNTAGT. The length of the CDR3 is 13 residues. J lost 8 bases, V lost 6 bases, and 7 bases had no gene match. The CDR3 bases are TGTGCCAGCAGACAGGGGCCTGGGGAGCCCCAGCATTTT. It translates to CASRQGPGEPQHF.

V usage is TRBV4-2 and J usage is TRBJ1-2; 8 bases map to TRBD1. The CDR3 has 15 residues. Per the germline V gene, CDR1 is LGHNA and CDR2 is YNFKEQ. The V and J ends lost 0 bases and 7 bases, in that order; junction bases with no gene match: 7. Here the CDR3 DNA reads TGTGCCAGCAGCCAAGAATATGGACAGGGCAGTGGCTACACCTTC. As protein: CASSQEYGQGSGYTF.

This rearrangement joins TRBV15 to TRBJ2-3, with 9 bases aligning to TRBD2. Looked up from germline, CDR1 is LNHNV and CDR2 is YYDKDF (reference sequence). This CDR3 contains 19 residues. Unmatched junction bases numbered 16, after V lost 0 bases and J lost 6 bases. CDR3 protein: CATSRDIASAGGLEDTQYF. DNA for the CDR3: TGTGCCACCAGCAGAGATATTGCATCGGCGGGGGGGCTCGAGGATACGCAGTATTTT.

CDR3 coding DNA: TGTGCCAGCTCGCCTGGGACAGGGGTCGGAAACACCATATATTTT. It is translated as CASSPGTGVGNTIYF. This rearrangement joins TRBV18 to TRBJ1-3, with TRBD1 matching 10 bases. The CDR3 spans 15 residues. Germline V gene data show CDR1 as KGHSH and CDR2 as LQKENI. J gave up 4 bases and V 6 bases, and 6 bases lay outside the gene matches. The entire variable domain, with the rest obtained from reference TRBV18 and TRBJ1-3, is as follows: NAGVMQNPRHLVRRRGQEARLRCSPMKGHSHVYWYRQLPEEGLKFMVYLQKENIIDESGMPKERFSAEFPKEGPSILRIQQVVRGDSAAYFCASSPGTGVGNTIYFGEGSWLTVV.

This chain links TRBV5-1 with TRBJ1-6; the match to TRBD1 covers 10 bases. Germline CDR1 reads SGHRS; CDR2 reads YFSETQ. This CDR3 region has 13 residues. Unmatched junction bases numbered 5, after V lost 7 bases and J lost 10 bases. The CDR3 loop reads CASGGQGGSPLHF. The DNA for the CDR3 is TGCGCCAGCGGTGGACAGGGGGGGTCACCCCTCCACTTT.

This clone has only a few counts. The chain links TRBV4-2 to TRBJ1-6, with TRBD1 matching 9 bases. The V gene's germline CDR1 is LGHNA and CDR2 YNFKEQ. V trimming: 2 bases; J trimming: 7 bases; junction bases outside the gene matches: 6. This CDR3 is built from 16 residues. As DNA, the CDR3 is TGTGCCAGCAGCCAAACGACAGGGGGGAGAAATTCACCCCTCCACTTT. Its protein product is CASSQTTGGRNSPLHF.

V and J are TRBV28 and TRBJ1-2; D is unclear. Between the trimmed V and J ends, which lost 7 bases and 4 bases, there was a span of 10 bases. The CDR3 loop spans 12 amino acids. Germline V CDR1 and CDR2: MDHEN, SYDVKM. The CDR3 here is CASITAGYGYTF. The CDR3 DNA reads TGTGCCAGCATAACGGCGGGCTATGGCTACACCTTC.

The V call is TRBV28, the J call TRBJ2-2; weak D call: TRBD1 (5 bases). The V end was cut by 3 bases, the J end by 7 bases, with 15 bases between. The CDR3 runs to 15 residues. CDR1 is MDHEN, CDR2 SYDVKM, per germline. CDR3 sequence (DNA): TGTGCCAGCAGTTTCAGGGCAGTGCGTCTCGGGGAGCTGTTTTTT. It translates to CASSFRAVRLGELFF.

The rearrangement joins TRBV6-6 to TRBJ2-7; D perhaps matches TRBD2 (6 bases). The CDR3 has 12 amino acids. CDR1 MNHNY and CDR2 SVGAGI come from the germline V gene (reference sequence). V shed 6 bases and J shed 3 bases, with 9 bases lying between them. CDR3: CASRRGGYEQYF. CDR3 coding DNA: TGTGCCAGCAGGCGGGGAGGCTACGAGCAGTACTTC.

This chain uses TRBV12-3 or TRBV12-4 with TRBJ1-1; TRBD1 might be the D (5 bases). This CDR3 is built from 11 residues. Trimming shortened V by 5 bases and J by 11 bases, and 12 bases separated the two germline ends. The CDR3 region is CASSPGYVAFF. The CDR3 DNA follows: TGTGCCAGCAGTCCAGGGTATGTGGCTTTCTTT.

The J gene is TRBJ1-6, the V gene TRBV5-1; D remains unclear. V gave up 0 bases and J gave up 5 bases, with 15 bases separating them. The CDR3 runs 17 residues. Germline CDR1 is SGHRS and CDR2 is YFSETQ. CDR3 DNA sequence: TGCGCCAGCAGCTTGGATTGGGGAGCGGGTAATAATTCACCCCTCCACTTT. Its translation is CASSLDWGAGNNSPLHF.

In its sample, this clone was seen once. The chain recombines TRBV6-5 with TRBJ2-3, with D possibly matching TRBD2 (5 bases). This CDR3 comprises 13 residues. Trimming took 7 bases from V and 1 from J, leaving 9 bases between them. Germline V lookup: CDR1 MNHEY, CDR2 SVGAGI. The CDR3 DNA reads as TGTGCCAGCAAGCGGCAGGGCACAGATACGCAGTATTTT. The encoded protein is CASKRQGTDTQYF.

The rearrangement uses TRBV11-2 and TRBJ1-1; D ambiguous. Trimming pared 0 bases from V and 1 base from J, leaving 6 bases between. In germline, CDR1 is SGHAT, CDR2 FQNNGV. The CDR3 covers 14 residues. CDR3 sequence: CASSLDPGNTEAFF. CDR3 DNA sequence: TGTGCCAGCAGCTTAGATCCAGGGAACACTGAAGCTTTCTTT. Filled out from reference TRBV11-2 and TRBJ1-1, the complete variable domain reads EAGVAQSPRYKIIEKRQSVAFWCNPISGHATLYWYQQILGQGPKLLIQFQNNGVVDDSQLPKDRFSAERLKGVDSTLKIQPAKLEDSAVYLCASSLDPGNTEAFFGQGTRLTVV.

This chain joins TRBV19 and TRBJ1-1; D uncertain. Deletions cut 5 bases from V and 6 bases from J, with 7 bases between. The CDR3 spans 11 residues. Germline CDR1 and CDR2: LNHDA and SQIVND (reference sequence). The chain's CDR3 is CASSWGAEAFF. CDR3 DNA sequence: TGTGCCAGTAGTTGGGGAGCTGAAGCTTTCTTT.

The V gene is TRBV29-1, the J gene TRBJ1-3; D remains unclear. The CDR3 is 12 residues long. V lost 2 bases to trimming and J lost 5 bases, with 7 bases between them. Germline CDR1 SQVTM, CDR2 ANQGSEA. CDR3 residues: CSVETGRNTIYF. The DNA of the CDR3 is TGCAGCGTTGAAACGGGGAGAAACACCATATATTTT.

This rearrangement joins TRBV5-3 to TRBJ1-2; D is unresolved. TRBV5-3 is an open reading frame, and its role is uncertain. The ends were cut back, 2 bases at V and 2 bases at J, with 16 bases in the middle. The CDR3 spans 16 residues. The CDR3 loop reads CARSLWTGQTNYGYTF. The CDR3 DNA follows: TGTGCCAGAAGCTTATGGACTGGGCAGACCAACTATGGCTACACCTTC.

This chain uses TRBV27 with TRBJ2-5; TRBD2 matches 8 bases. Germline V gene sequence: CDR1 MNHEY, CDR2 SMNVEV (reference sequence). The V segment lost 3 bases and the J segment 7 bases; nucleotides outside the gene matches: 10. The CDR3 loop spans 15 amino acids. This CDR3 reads CASSFAGGGDGTQYF. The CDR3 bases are TGTGCCAGCAGTTTTGCGGGGGGCGGGGACGGGACCCAGTACTTC.

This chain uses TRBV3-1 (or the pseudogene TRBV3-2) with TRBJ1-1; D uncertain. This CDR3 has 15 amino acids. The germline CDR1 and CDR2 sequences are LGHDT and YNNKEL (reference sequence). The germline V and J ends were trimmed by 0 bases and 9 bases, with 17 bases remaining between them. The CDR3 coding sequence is TGTGCCAGCAGCCAAGATCGCGGGAGAATAAAGAAAGCTTTCTTT. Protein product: CASSQDRGRIKKAFF.

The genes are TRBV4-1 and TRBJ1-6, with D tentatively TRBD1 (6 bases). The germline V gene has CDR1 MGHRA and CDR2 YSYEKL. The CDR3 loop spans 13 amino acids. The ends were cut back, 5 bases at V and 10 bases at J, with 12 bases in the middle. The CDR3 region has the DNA TGCGCCAGCAGCTACATCCAGGGGTCACCCCTCCACTTT. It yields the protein CASSYIQGSPLHF.

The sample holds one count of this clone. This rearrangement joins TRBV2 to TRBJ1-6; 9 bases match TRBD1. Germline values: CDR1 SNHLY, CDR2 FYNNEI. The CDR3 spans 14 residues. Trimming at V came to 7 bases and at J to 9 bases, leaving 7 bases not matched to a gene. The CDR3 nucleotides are TGTGCCAGCAAGCCGGGACAGGGTGCTTCACCCCTCCACTTT. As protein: CASKPGQGASPLHF.

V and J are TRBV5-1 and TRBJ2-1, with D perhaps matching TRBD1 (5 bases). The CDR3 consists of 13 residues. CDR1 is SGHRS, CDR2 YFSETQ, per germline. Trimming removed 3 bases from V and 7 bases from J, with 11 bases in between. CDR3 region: CASSWGNRNEQFF. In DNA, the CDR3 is TGCGCCAGCAGCTGGGGTAACAGGAATGAGCAGTTCTTC.

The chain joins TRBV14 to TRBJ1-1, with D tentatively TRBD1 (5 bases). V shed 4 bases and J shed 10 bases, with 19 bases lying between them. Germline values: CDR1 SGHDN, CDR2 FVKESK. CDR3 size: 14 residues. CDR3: CASSPTTAAGGAFF. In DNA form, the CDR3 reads TGTGCCAGCAGCCCCACCACGGCGGCGGGGGGAGCTTTCTTT.

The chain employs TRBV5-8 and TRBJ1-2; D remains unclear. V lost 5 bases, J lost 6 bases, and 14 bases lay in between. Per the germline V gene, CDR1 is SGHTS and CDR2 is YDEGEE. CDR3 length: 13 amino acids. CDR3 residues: CASSYQRKDGYTF. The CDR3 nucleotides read TGTGCCAGCAGTTATCAGAGGAAGGATGGCTACACCTTC.

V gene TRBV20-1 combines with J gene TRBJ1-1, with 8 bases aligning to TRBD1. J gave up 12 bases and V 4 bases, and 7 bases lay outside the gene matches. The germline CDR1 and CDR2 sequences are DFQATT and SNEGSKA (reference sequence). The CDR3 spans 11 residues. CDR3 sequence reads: CSATLDRATFF. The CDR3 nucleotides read TGCAGTGCTACCCTGGACAGGGCGACTTTCTTT.

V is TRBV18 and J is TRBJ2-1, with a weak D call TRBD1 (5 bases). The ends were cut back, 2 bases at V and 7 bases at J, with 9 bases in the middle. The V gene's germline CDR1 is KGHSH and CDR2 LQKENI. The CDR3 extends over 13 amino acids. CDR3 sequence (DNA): TGTGCCAGCTCACCAATCAGGGCTAATGAGCAGTTCTTC. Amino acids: CASSPIRANEQFF.

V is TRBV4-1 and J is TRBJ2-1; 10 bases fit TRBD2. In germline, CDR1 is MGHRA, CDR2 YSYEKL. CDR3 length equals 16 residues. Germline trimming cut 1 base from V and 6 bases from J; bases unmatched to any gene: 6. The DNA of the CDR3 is TGCGCCAGCAGCCAAGGGCGGCTAGCGGGGGTCAATGAGCAGTTCTTC. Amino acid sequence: CASSQGRLAGVNEQFF.

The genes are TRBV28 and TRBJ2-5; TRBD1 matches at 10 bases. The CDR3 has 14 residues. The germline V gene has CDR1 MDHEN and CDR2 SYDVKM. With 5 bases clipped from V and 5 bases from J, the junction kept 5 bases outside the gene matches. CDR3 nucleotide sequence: TGTGCCAGCAGTCGACAGGGGGCGGAGGAGACCCAGTACTTC. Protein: CASSRQGAEETQYF.

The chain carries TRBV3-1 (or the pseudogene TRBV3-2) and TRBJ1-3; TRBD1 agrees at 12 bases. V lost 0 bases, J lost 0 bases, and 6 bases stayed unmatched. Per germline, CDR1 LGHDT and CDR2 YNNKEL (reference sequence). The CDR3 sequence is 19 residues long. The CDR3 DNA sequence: TGTGCCAGCAGCCAAGATGTGGGACAGGGGGCAGTCTCTGGAAACACCATATATTTT. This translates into CASSQDVGQGAVSGNTIYF.